The 9 T cell receptor beta chains below were found in one sample sequenced in a study of blood T cell repertoires in COVID-19. Some clones are missing from TCRdb's copy, which holds only in-frame ones; the method was immunoSEQ multiplex PCR. The sample gives 250,000 to 350,000 clones, about 88% of which show up once; roughly 12% is in the top ten. The sequenced sample was peripheral blood. The source of these receptors is a woman in her 30s with COVID-19, enrolled during active disease.

J is TRBJ1-5 and V is TRBV7-9, with unresolved D. V shed 9 bases and J shed 4 bases, with 16 bases lying between them. The CDR3 is made up of 14 amino acids. The germline gives CDR1 SEHNR, CDR2 FQNEAQ (reference sequence). CDR3 nucleotide sequence: TGTGCCAGTCGCCTAAGTAGCGAAAATCAGCCCCAGCATTTT. It encodes CASRLSSENQPQHF.

The chain is built from TRBV12-5 and TRBJ2-1, with 7 bases that match TRBD1. The germline V gene has CDR1 LGHNT and CDR2 FRNRAP. The V segment lost 11 bases and the J segment 6 bases; nucleotides outside the gene matches: 7. The CDR3 has 12 residues. CDR3 nucleotide sequence: TGTGCTCCTGGTCAGGGGGTCAATGAGCAGTTCTTC. It encodes CAPGQGVNEQFF.

Here the CDR3 reads CASSAHPEPGQGTNEQYF. The CDR3 coding sequence is TGTGCCAGCAGCGCCCACCCTGAACCGGGACAGGGAACGAACGAGCAGTACTTC. V and J are TRBV9 and TRBJ2-7; 9 bases line up with TRBD1. The CDR3 has 18 residues. The V segment lost 3 bases and the J segment 5 bases; nucleotides outside the gene matches: 18. Germline V gives CDR1 SGDLS, CDR2 YYNGEE. The full variable domain, with the rest looked up from reference TRBV9 and TRBJ2-7, is DSGVTQTPKHLITATGQRVTLRCSPRSGDLSVYWYQQSLDQGLQFLIQYYNGEERAKGNILERFSAQQFPDLHSELNLSSLELGDSALYFCASSAHPEPGQGTNEQYFGPGTRLTVT.

Turning to this clone: The sample carries other DNA sequences with the same CDR3. V is TRBV29-1 and J is TRBJ1-2, with 8 nucleotides matching TRBD1. The CDR3 has 12 amino acids. CDR1 is SQVTM, CDR2 ANQGSEA, per germline. Trimming at V came to 4 bases and at J to 2 bases, leaving 0 bases not matched to a gene. The CDR3 reads CSVGQGNYGYTF. The DNA of the CDR3 is TGCAGCGTTGGACAGGGGAACTATGGCTACACCTTC. Full variable domain (rest looked up from reference TRBV29-1 and TRBJ1-2): SAVISQKPSRDICQRGTSLTIQCQVDSQVTMMFWYRQQPGQSLTLIATANQGSEATYESGFVIDKFPISRPNLTFSTLTVSNMSPEDSSIYLCSVGQGNYGYTFGSGTRLTVV.

The rearrangement links TRBV10-2 to TRBJ2-1, with a possible D match to TRBD2 (5 bases). The CDR3 contains 15 residues. The germline CDR1 and CDR2 sequences are WSHSY and SAAADI. Trimming left V 6 bases short and J 1 base short, with 13 bases between. CDR3 nucleotides: TGCGCCAGCAGCCCTACTAGAGTTTCCTACAATGAGCAGTTCTTC. Protein sequence: CASSPTRVSYNEQFF.

This CDR3 is CASIFGGDEQFF. CDR3 DNA sequence: TGTGCCAGCATTTTTGGGGGCGATGAGCAGTTCTTC. The chain employs TRBV21-1 and TRBJ2-1; TRBD1, the D gene given by the table, was not confirmed from the DNA. TRBV21-1 is labeled a pseudogene. The CDR3 has 12 amino acids.

This chain connects TRBV7-8 to TRBJ2-1; D is uncertain. Looked up from germline, CDR1 is SGHVS and CDR2 is FQNEAQ. This CDR3 is built from 13 residues. The germline V and J ends were trimmed by 1 base and 11 bases, with 12 bases remaining between them. The CDR3 DNA is TGTGCCAGCAGCTTAGTGTTGGAGCATCAGCAGTTCTTC. Protein sequence: CASSLVLEHQQFF.

A word on this clone: The same CDR3 arises from other DNA sequences in this sample as well. The gene calls are TRBV28 and TRBJ2-2; D not certain. The CDR3 covers 14 residues. The germline V gene has CDR1 MDHEN and CDR2 SYDVKM. The V end lost 3 bases, the J end lost 2 bases, and 7 bases lay between the germline ends. CDR3 DNA: TGTGCCAGCAGTTTGGGCTCCAACACCGGGGAGCTGTTTTTT. It is translated as CASSLGSNTGELFF.

This clone was seen just once. The chain has TRBV19 and TRBJ1-5, with 10 positions matching TRBD1. This CDR3 contains 17 residues. With V trimmed by 8 bases and J by 0 bases, 10 bases remained unmatched. From germline, CDR1 is LNHDA and CDR2 SQIVND (reference sequence). The CDR3 DNA reads as TGTGCCAGTTCCTCCGGGACAGGGGCGGGTAGCAATCAGCCCCAGCATTTT. This codes for CASSSGTGAGSNQPQHF.